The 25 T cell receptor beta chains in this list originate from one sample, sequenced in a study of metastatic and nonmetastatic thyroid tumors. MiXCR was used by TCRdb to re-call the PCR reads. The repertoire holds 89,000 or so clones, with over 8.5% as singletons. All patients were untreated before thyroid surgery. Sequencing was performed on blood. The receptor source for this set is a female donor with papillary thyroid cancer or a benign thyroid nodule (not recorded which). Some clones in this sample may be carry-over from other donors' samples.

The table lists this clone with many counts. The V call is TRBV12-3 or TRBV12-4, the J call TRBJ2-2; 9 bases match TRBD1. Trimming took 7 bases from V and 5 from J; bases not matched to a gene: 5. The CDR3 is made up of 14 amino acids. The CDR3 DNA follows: TGTGCCAGCACCCACAGGGGGCGAACCGGGGAGCTGTTTTTT. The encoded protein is CASTHRGRTGELFF.

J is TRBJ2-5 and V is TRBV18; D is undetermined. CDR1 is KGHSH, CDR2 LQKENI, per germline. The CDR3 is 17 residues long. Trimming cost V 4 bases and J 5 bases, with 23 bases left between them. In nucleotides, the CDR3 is TGTGCCAGCTCACTGACCACAGCAACGGAGATATCGGAGACCCAGTACTTC. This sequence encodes CASSLTTATEISETQYF. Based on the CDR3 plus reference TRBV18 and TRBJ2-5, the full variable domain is NAGVMQNPRHLVRRRGQEARLRCSPMKGHSHVYWYRQLPEEGLKFMVYLQKENIIDESGMPKERFSAEFPKEGPSILRIQQVVRGDSAAYFCASSLTTATEISETQYFGPGTRLLVL.

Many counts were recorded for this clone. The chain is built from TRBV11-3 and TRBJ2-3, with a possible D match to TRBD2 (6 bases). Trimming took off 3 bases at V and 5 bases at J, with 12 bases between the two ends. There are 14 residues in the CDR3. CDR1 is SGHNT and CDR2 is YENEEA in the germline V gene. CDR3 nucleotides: TGTGCCAGCAGCTTTGGCGGGAAGGGAGATACGCAGTATTTT. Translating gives CASSFGGKGDTQYF. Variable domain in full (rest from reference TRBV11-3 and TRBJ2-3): EAGVVQSPRYKIIEKKQPVAFWCNPISGHNTLYWYLQNLGQGPELLIRYENEEAVDDSQLPKDRFSAERLKGVDSTLKIQPAELGDSAVYLCASSFGGKGDTQYFGPGTRLTVL.

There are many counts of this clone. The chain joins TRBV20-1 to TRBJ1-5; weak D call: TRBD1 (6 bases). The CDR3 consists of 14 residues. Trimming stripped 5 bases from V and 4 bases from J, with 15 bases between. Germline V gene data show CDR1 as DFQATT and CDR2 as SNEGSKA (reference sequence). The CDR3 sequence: CSAHSDRSNQPQHF. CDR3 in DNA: TGCAGTGCTCACTCGGACAGAAGTAATCAGCCCCAGCATTTT.

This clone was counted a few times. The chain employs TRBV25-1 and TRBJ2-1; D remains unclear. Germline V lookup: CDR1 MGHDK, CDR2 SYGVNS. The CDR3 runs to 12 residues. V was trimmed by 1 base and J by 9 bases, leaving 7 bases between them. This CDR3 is CASSESSTEQFF. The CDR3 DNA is TGTGCCAGCAGTGAATCATCCACTGAGCAGTTCTTC. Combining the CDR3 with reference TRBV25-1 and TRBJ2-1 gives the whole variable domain EADIYQTPRYLVIGTGKKITLECSQTMGHDKMYWYQQDPGMELHLIHYSYGVNSTEKGDLSSESTVSRIRTEHFPLTLESARPSHTSQYLCASSESSTEQFFGPGTRLTVL.

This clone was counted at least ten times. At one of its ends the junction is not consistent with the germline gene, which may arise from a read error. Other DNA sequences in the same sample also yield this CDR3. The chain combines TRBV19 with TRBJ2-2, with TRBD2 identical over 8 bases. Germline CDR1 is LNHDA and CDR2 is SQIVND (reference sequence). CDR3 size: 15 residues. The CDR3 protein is CASSGGATNTGELFF. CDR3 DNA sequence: TGTGCCAGTAGCGGGGGGGCTACGAACACCGGGGAACTGTTTTTT. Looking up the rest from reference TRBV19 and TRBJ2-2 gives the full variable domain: DGGITQSPKYLFRKEGQNVTLSCEQNLNHDAMYWYRQDPGQGLRLIYYSQIVNDFQKGDIAEGYSVSREKKESFPLTVTSAQKNPTAFYLCASSGGATNTGELFFGEGSRLTVL.

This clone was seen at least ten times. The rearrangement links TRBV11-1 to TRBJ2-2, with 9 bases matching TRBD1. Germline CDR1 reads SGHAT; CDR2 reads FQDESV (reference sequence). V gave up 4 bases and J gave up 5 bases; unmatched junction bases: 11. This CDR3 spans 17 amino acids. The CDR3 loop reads CASSSLPGQGITGELFF. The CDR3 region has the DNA TGTGCCAGCAGCTCCCTCCCGGGACAGGGAATAACCGGGGAGCTGTTTTTT.

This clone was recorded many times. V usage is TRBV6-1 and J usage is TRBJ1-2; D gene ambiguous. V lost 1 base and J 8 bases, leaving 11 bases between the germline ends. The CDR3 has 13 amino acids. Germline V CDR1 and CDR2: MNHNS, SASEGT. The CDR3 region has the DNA TGTGCCAGCAGTGAAGTTTGGGGTTGGGGCTACACCTTC. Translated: CASSEVWGWGYTF.

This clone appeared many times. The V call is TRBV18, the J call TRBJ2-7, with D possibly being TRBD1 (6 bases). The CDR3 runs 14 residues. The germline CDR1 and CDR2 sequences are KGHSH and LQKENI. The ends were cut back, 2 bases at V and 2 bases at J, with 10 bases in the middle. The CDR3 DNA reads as TGTGCCAGCTCACCAACGACAGGTGCCTACGAGCAGTACTTC. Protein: CASSPTTGAYEQYF.

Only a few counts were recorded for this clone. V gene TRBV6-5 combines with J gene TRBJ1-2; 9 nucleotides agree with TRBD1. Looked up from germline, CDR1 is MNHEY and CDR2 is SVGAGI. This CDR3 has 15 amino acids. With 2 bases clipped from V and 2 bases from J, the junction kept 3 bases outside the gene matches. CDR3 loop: CASSYEGQGNYGYTF. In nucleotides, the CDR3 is TGTGCCAGCAGTTACGAAGGACAGGGGAACTATGGCTACACCTTC.

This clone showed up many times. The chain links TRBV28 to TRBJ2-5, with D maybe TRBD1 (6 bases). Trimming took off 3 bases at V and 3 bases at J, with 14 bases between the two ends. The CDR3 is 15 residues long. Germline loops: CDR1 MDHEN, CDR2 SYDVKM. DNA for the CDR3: TGTGCCAGCAGTTTGCAGGGGTTGAGGAAAGAGACCCAGTACTTC. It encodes CASSLQGLRKETQYF.

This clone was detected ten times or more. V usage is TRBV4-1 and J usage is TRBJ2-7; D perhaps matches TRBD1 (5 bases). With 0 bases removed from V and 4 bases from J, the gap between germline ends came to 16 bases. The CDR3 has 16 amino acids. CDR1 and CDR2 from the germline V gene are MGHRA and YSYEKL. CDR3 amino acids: CASSQDPAQALYEQYF. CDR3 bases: TGCGCCAGCAGCCAAGATCCCGCACAGGCCCTTTACGAGCAGTACTTC.

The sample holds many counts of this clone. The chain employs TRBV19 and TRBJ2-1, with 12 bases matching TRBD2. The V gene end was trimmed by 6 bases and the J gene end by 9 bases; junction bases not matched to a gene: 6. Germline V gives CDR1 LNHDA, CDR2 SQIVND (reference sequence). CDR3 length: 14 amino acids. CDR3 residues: CASSGGLAGTEQFF. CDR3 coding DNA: TGTGCCAGTAGCGGCGGACTAGCGGGGACTGAGCAGTTCTTC.

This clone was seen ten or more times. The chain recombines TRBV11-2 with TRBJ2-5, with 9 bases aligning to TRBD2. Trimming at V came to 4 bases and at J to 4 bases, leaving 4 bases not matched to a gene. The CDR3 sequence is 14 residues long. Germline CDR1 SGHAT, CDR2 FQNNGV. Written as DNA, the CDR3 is TGTGCCAGCAGCTCGGGGACTAGCTCAGAGACCCAGTACTTC. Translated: CASSSGTSSETQYF.

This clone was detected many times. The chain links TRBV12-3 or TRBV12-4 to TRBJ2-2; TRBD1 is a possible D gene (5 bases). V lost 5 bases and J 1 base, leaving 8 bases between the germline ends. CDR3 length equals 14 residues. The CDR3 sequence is CASSLQENTGELFF. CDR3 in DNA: TGTGCCAGCAGTCTACAGGAGAACACCGGGGAGCTGTTTTTT.

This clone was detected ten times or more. CDR3 bases: TGCAGCGTTTATTCTTCGGACAGGGGAAGCTATGGCTACACCTTC. Protein: CSVYSSDRGSYGYTF. The chain links TRBV29-1 to TRBJ1-2; 9 nucleotides align to TRBD1. Germline-derived CDR1 and CDR2 are SQVTM and ANQGSEA. The CDR3 runs 15 residues. V lost 5 bases and J lost 4; bases outside the gene matches: 11. The full variable domain, its missing parts supplied by reference TRBV29-1 and TRBJ1-2, is SAVISQKPSRDICQRGTSLTIQCQVDSQVTMMFWYRQQPGQSLTLIATANQGSEATYESGFVIDKFPISRPNLTFSTLTVSNMSPEDSSIYLCSVYSSDRGSYGYTFGSGTRLTVV.

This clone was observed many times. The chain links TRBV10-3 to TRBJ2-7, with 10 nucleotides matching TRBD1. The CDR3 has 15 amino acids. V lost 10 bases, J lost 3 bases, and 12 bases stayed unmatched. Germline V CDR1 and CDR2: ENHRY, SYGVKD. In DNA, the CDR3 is TGTGCCACCGCTCCCCGGACAGGGGGGCACTACGAGCAGTACTTC. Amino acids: CATAPRTGGHYEQYF.

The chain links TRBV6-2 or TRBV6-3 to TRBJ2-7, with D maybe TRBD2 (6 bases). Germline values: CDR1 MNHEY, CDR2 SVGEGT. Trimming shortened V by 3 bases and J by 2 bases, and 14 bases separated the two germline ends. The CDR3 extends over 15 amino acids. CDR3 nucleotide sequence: TGTGCCAGCAGTTATGGAGGAGGGCGGGCCTACGAGCAGTACGTC. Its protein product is CASSYGGGRAYEQYV.

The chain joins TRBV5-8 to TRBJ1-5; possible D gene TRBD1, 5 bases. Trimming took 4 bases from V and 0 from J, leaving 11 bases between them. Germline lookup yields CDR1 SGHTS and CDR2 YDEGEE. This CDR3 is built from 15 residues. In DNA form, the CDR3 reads TGTGCCAGCAGCCAGGGCCAGTATAGCAATCAGCCCCAGCATTTT. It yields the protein CASSQGQYSNQPQHF.

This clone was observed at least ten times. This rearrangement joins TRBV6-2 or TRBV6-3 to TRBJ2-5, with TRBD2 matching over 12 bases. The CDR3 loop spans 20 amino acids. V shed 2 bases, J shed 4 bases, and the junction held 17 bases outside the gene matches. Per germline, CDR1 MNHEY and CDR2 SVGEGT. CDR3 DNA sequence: TGTGCCAGCAGTTACACCCCTACTAGCGGGGGGTCCAACGGGGGAGAGACCCAGTACTTC. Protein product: CASSYTPTSGGSNGGETQYF.

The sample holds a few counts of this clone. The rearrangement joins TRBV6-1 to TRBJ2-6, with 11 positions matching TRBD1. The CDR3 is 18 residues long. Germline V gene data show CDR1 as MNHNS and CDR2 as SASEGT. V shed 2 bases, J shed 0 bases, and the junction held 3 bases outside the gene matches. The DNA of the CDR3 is TGTGCCAGCAGTGAAAAAGGGACAGGGGGCTCTGGGGCCAACGTCCTGACTTTC. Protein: CASSEKGTGGSGANVLTF.

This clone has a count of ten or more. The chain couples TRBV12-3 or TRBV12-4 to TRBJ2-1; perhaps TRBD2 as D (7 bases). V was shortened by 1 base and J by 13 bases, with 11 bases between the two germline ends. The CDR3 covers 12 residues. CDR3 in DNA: TGTGCCAGCAGTTTAGAACCGGGGGGCCAGTTCTTC. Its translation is CASSLEPGGQFF.

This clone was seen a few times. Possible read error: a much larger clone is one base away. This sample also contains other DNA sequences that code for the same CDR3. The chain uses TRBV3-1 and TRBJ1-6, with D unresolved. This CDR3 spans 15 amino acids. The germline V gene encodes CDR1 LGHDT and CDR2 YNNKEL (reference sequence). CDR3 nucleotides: TGTGCCAGCAGCCAAGATCTGCTTCCCAATTCACCCCTCCACTTC. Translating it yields CASSQDLLPNSPLHF. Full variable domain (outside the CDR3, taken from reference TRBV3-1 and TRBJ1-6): DTAVSQTPKYLVTQMGNDKSIKCEQNLGHDTMYWYKQDSKKFLKIMFSYNNKELIINETVPNRFSPKSPDKAHLNLHINSLELGDSAVYFCASSQDLLPNSPLHFGNGTRLTVT.

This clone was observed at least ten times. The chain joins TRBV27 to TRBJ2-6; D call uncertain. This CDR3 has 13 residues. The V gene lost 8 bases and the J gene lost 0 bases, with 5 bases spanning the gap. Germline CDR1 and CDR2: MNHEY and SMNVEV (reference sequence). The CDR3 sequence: CASSRSGANVLTF. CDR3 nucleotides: TGTGCCAGCTCCCGCTCTGGGGCCAACGTCCTGACTTTC.

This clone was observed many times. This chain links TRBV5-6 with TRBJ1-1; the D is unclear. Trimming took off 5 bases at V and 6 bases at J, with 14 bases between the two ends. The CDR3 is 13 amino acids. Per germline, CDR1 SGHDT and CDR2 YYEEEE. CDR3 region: CASRGYLHPEAFF. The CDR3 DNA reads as TGTGCCAGCAGGGGGTACCTGCATCCTGAAGCTTTCTTT.